This is a list of T cell receptor beta chains from one sample in a study of OX40 agonist ivuxolimab in advanced cancers. Using immunoSEQ multiplex PCR, the repertoire was profiled, and TCRdb retains in-frame clones only, with some absent. The repertoire holds some 14,000 clones, 55% to 75% seen once, with 35% to 45% in the top ten. This specimen was CD4+ or CD8+ T cells sorted from blood, taken in a trial of the OX40 agonist ivuxolimab. The receptors derive from an adult with an advanced solid tumor such as melanoma, head and neck, liver or kidney cancer. The CDR3 runs from the conserved cysteine through the conserved F or W. Each record gives: J gene, CDR3 length, V gene, CDR3 protein.

>TRBJ2-7|15|TRBV7-3
CASSSGASGFYEQYF
>TRBJ2-7|15|TRBV4-2
CASSQSIAGAYEQYF
>TRBJ2-3|12|TRBV14
CASSLASDTQYF
>TRBJ1-1|14|TRBV5-4
CASSSSTGITEAFF
>TRBJ2-2|15|TRBV27
CATTTGTRETGELFF
>TRBJ1-5|15|TRBV28
CASRPDGDSNQPQHF
>TRBJ2-3|14|TRBV30
CAWSETQIADTQYF
>TRBJ2-1|12|TRBV19
CASSISYNEQFF
>TRBJ2-1|17|TRBV4-2
CASSPNSRSTSYNEQFF
>TRBJ2-5|14|TRBV2
CAVGKPGAGETQYF
>TRBJ1-1|15|TRBV27
CASSKAGTVYTEAFF
>TRBJ2-2|16|TRBV9
CASSVASGRPGGELFF
>TRBJ1-4|15|TRBV16
CASSQGASSNEKLFF
>TRBJ2-1|11|TRBV7-9
CASSLVYEQFF
>TRBJ2-1|21|TRBV28
CASSYPPGTRGTSGNYNEQFF
>TRBJ2-2|16|TRBV27
CASTQSGQGNTGELFF
>TRBJ2-6|18|TRBV7-6
CASSLRDRLYSGANVLTF
>TRBJ2-2|15|TRBV5-1
CASSWGHTPTGELFF
>TRBJ1-5|13|TRBV6-5
CASSIRSNQPQHF
>TRBJ1-2|13|TRBV19
CASSPGANYGYTF
>TRBJ2-7|14|TRBV9
CASSVGSGGYEQYF
>TRBJ2-7|13|TRBV6-1
CASSEAMEYEQYF
>TRBJ1-1|13|TRBV30
CAWRYQMNTEAFF
>TRBJ2-7|15|TRBV27
CASTPGTGGKYEQYF
>TRBJ2-7|13|TRBV29-1
CSVTGRTTYEQYF
>TRBJ1-2|12|TRBV25-1
CASSDGGDGYTF